One sample yielded the 12 T cell receptor beta chains listed below, sequenced in a study of cytomegalovirus exposure and HLA in healthy donors. The primer mix had 60 Vbeta and 13 Jbeta primers. Assay used: immunoSEQ multiplex PCR; TCRdb lists only in-frame clones, some missing. The profile shows about 69,000 clones, less than 70% of them singletons. The source material was PBMCs. Source of these receptors: a woman in her 30s in good health and CMV-seronegative.

The gene calls are TRBV9 and TRBJ1-1; D may be TRBD1 (6 bases). The CDR3 loop spans 14 amino acids. CDR1 is SGDLS, CDR2 YYNGEE, per germline. V lost 4 bases, J lost 1 base, and 11 bases lay in between. CDR3 sequence reads: CASSNRGRNTEAFF. The CDR3 DNA is TGTGCCAGCAGCAATAGGGGGAGGAACACTGAAGCTTTCTTT.

This clone turned up a few times. CDR3 in DNA: TGTGCCACCAGCTCACTTTGGGGACAGGGGGCGAACACTGAAGCTTTCTTT. Translating it yields CATSSLWGQGANTEAFF. The J gene is TRBJ1-1, the V gene TRBV15; 12 bases fit TRBD1. This CDR3 comprises 17 residues. CDR1 is LNHNV, CDR2 YYDKDF, per germline (reference sequence). The trim removed 5 bases at V and 1 base at J, leaving 8 bases unmatched.

The rearrangement joins TRBV18 to TRBJ2-1, with D tentatively TRBD1 (5 bases). The CDR3 length is 15 residues. V lost 0 bases to trimming and J lost 6 bases, with 12 bases between them. Germline loops: CDR1 KGHSH, CDR2 LQKENI. The CDR3 DNA reads as TGTGCCAGCTCACCACCGTTCAGGGTGGGCAATGAGCAGTTCTTC. Translated, it gives CASSPPFRVGNEQFF.

This chain connects TRBV6-1 to TRBJ1-4, with 10 bases lining up with TRBD1. J gave up 8 bases and V 6 bases, and 6 bases lay outside the gene matches. The CDR3 spans 14 residues. Germline-derived CDR1 and CDR2 are MNHNS and SASEGT. The CDR3, as DNA: TGTGCCAGCAGATACGGACAGGGGGACGAAAAACTGTTTTTT. Translated, it gives CASRYGQGDEKLFF.

The V and J genes are TRBV6-1 and TRBJ2-7; perhaps TRBD2 as D (5 bases). Germline V CDR1 and CDR2: MNHNS, SASEGT. Trimming removed 2 bases at V and 9 bases at J, with 11 bases between. The CDR3 has 12 amino acids. The CDR3 loop is CASSENRGWQYF. The CDR3, as DNA: TGTGCCAGCAGTGAAAACCGGGGATGGCAGTACTTC.

The chain is built from TRBV7-6 and TRBJ2-1; weak D call: TRBD2 (5 bases). Germline CDR1 reads SGHVS; CDR2 reads FNYEAQ. V dropped 1 base and J dropped 6 bases, with 10 bases sitting between them. CDR3 length: 14 residues. The CDR3 DNA follows: TGTGCCAGCAGCTTAGTTCCAGAGGGCAATGAGCAGTTCTTC. Protein: CASSLVPEGNEQFF.

V gene TRBV9 combines with J gene TRBJ2-7, with 7 nucleotides matching TRBD1. The CDR3 is made up of 14 amino acids. Germline loops: CDR1 SGDLS, CDR2 YYNGEE. V lost 2 bases and J lost 6; bases outside the gene matches: 8. The CDR3, as DNA: TGTGCCAGCAGCGTCCCGACAGGGACGGGCGAGCAGTACTTC. It codes for CASSVPTGTGEQYF. Complete variable domain (other parts from reference TRBV9 and TRBJ2-7): DSGVTQTPKHLITATGQRVTLRCSPRSGDLSVYWYQQSLDQGLQFLIQYYNGEERAKGNILERFSAQQFPDLHSELNLSSLELGDSALYFCASSVPTGTGEQYFGPGTRLTVT.

The table lists this clone with a few counts. The chain combines TRBV10-2 with TRBJ2-5; weak D call: TRBD1 (6 bases). Per the germline V gene, CDR1 is WSHSY and CDR2 is SAAADI. The CDR3 runs 14 residues. Trimming pared 8 bases from V and 5 bases from J, leaving 18 bases between. The CDR3 DNA sequence: TGCGCCAGCCGAGAGGCTGGGGGCGCGGAGACCCAGTACTTC. This gives the protein CASREAGGAETQYF.

V and J are TRBV7-3 and TRBJ2-1; 7 bases map to TRBD1. V was pared by 5 bases and J by 3 bases, with 7 bases of the junction left unmatched. This CDR3 is built from 15 residues. Looked up from germline, CDR1 is SGHTA and CDR2 is FQGTGA. The CDR3 is CASSANRGNYNEQFF. In DNA, the CDR3 is TGTGCCAGCAGCGCAAACAGGGGAAACTACAATGAGCAGTTCTTC.

V and J are TRBV30 and TRBJ1-6; D not resolved. V lost 1 base, J lost 0 bases, and 7 bases lay in between. Germline lookup yields CDR1 GTSNPN and CDR2 SVGIG (reference sequence). This CDR3 has 15 amino acids. In DNA form, the CDR3 reads TGTGCCTGGAGTGGAGGTCTCTCCTATAATTCACCCCTCCACTTT. This gives the protein CAWSGGLSYNSPLHF.

The chain combines TRBV4-3 with TRBJ2-3; 8 bases are a match to TRBD2. The CDR3 spans 18 residues. V lost 1 base to trimming and J lost 4 bases; unmatched junction nucleotides: 13. Per germline, CDR1 LGHNA and CDR2 YSLEER. The CDR3 here is CASSQAGGAFRRADTQYF. In DNA form, the CDR3 reads TGCGCCAGCAGCCAAGCCGGGGGGGCCTTTCGTCGGGCAGATACGCAGTATTTT.

V and J are TRBV6-5 and TRBJ2-2; 10 bases fit TRBD1. The V gene end was trimmed by 5 bases and the J gene end by 7 bases; junction bases not matched to a gene: 4. Germline V gene data show CDR1 as MNHEY and CDR2 as SVGAGI. The CDR3 runs to 14 residues. CDR3 amino acids: CASSRDRGIGELFF. DNA of the CDR3: TGTGCCAGCAGTCGGGACAGGGGAATCGGGGAGCTGTTTTTT.